The 5 T cell receptor beta chains listed next were all sequenced from one sample in a study of T cell clonality in common variable immunodeficiency. Produced via immunoSEQ multiplex PCR; TCRdb's table is partial and in-frame only. The sample includes about 34,000 clones, none of them occurring once. The material sequenced was peripheral blood mononuclear cells. These receptors were collected from a person aged 18 to 75 in good health.

This clone was picked up many times. The read terminates 3 residues ahead of where the CDR3 ends, so the germline J gene completes it. V and J are TRBV6-2 or TRBV6-3 and TRBJ2-7, with 10 bases that match TRBD2. J gave up 4 bases and V 6 bases, and 15 bases lay outside the gene matches. The CDR3 covers 17 residues. Germline-derived CDR1 and CDR2 are MNHEY and SVGEGT. CDR3 sequence: CASSSPYKRGGFYEQYF. CDR3 bases read: TGTGCCAGCAGCTCCCCTTATAAGCGGGGGGGCTTTTACGAG.

This clone was observed at least ten times. The CDR3 end lies 3 residues beyond the end of the read and is filled in from the germline J gene. The J gene is TRBJ1-1, the V gene TRBV5-1; D is uncertain. CDR3 length: 13 residues. CDR1 and CDR2 from the germline V gene are SGHRS and YFSETQ. CDR3: CASSRPFQGEAFF. Partial CDR3 DNA: TGCGCCAGCAGCAGGCCTTTCCAAGGGGAA.

This clone was observed many times. The CDR3 end falls 3 residues outside the read, so it is completed with the germline J gene. V is TRBV7-8 and J is TRBJ2-7, with D possibly matching TRBD1 (5 bases). The CDR3 is 15 amino acids. Trimming cost V 1 base and J 2 bases, with 12 bases left between them. CDR1 and CDR2 (germline): SGHVS, FQNEAQ. The CDR3 bases that were read are TGTGCCAGCAGCTTAGTTGGTCAGGGTGCCTACGAG. It yields the protein CASSLVGQGAYE. The complete CDR3 protein is CASSLVGQGAYEQYF. Full variable domain (rest looked up from reference TRBV7-8 and TRBJ2-7): GAGVSQSPRYKVAKRGQDVALRCDPISGHVSLFWYQQALGQGPEFLTYFQNEAQLDKSGLPSDRFFAERPEGSVSTLKIQRTQQEDSAVYLCASSLVGQGAYEQYFGPGTRLTVT.

This clone was recorded many times. Read sequence stops 3 residues before the CDR3 end, and the germline J gene provides the missing end. The chain couples TRBV7-3 to TRBJ2-2; unclear D gene. CDR3 length: 11 residues. Trimming removed 5 bases at V and 7 bases at J, with 5 bases between. Germline V gives CDR1 SGHTA, CDR2 FQGTGA. This chain's CDR3 is CASSAGGELFF. The sequenced CDR3 bases are TGTGCCAGCAGCGCCGGCGGGGAG.

Ten or more counts support this clone. With the read ending 3 residues before the CDR3 end, the germline J gene is used to fill in that end. The chain joins TRBV7-6 to TRBJ2-2; the match to TRBD2 covers 10 bases. Looked up from germline, CDR1 is SGHVS and CDR2 is FNYEAQ. CDR3 size: 17 residues. J was trimmed by 0 bases and V by 5 bases; bases with no gene match: 6. This CDR3 reads CASSPTSGFPNTGELFF. The CDR3 DNA, read in part, is TGTGCCAGCAGCCCGACTAGCGGGTTTCCGAACACCGGGGAG.